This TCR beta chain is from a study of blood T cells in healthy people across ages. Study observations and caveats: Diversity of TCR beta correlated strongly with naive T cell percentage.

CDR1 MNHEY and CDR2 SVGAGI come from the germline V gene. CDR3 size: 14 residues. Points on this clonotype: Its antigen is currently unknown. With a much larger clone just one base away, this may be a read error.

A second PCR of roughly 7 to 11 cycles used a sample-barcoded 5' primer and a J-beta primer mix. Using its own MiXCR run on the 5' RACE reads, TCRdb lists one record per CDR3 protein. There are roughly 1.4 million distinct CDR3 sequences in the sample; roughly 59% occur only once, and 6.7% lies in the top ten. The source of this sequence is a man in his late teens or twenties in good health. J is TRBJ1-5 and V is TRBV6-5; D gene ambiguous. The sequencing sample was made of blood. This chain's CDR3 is CASSSGDSNRPQHF. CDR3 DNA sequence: TGTGCCAGCAGTTCTGGGGATAGCAATCGGCCCCAGCATTTT.